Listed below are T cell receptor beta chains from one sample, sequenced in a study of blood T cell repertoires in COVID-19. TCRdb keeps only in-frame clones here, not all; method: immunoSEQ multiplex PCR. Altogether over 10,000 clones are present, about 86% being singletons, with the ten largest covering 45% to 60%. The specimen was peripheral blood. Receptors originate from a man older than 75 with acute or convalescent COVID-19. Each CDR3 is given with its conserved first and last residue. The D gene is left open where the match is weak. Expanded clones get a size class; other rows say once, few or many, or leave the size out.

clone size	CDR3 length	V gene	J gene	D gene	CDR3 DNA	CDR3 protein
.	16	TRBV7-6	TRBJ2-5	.	TGTGCCAGCAGCTCTAGAGTATGGGTAGAGCAAGAGACCCAGTACTTC	CASSSRVWVEQETQYF
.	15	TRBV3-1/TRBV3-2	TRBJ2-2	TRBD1	TGTGCCAGCAGCGCAAGGGACAGGGGCACCGGGGAGCTGTTTTTT	CASSARDRGTGELFF
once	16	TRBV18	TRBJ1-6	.	TGTGCCAGCTCACGTGCCGGGACGGAGGGAAATTCACCCCTCCACTTT	CASSRAGTEGNSPLHF
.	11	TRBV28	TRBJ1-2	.	TGTGCCACTCGGGTTAACTATGGCTACACCTTC	CATRVNYGYTF
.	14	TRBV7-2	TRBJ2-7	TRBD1	TGTGCCAGCAGCCCGACAGGGGTTCCGGGCGAGCAGTACTTC	CASSPTGVPGEQYF
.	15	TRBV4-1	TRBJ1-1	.	TGCGCCAGCAGCCAACAGGGTGTGGGTAACCCTGAAGCTTTCTTT	CASSQQGVGNPEAFF
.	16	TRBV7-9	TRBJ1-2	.	TGTGCCAGCAGCTTAAATACCGGACATTTTAACTATGGCTACACCTTC	CASSLNTGHFNYGYTF
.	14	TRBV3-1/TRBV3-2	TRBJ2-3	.	TGTGCCAGCAGCCCCGAGCCAAGCACAGATACGCAGTATTTT	CASSPEPSTDTQYF
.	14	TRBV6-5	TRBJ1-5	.	TGTGCCAGCAGGTTACGACGGGGATATTCGCCCCAGCATTTT	CASRLRRGYSPQHF
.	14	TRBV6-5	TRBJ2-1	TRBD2	TGTGCCAGCAGGAGCACTAGCGGGAGTGATGAGCAGTTCTTC	CASRSTSGSDEQFF
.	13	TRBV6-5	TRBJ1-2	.	TGTGCCAGCACAGCAGGCCGAGACTATGGCTACACCTTC	CASTAGRDYGYTF
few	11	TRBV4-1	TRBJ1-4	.	TGCGCCACCGGGAGGGGGGAAAAACTGTTTTTT	CATGRGEKLFF
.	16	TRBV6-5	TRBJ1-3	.	TGTGCCAGCAGTTACTCGAGCCAGGGAAGTGGAAACACCATATATTTT	CASSYSSQGSGNTIYF
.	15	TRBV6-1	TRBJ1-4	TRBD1	TGTGCCAGCAGTGAGTCAGGGGGCTCTAATGAAAAACTGTTTTTT	CASSESGGSNEKLFF
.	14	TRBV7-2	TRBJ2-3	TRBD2	TGTGCCAGCAGCTCCGGACTAGCCCCAAATACGCAGTATTTT	CASSSGLAPNTQYF
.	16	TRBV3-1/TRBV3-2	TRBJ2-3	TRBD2	TGTGCCAGCAGCCACTGGACTAGCGGGGACACAGATACGCAGTATTTT	CASSHWTSGDTDTQYF
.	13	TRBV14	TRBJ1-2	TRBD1	TGTGCCAGCAGCCTACTGGACAGGTCTAGCTACACCTTC	CASSLLDRSSYTF
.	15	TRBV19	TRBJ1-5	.	TGTGCCAGTAGTATTTATGCCGAGGGCAATCAGCCCCAGCATTTT	CASSIYAEGNQPQHF
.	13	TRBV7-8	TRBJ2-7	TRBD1	TGTGCCAGCAGGAGGGACAGAGCATACGAGCAGTACTTC	CASRRDRAYEQYF
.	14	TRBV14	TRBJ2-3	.	TGTGCCAGCAGCCAAAGCCTAGTCTTAGATACGCAGTATTTT	CASSQSLVLDTQYF
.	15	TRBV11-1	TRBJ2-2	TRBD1	TGTGCCAGCAGATCCCGGGACAGGGCCACCGGGGAGCTGTTTTTT	CASRSRDRATGELFF